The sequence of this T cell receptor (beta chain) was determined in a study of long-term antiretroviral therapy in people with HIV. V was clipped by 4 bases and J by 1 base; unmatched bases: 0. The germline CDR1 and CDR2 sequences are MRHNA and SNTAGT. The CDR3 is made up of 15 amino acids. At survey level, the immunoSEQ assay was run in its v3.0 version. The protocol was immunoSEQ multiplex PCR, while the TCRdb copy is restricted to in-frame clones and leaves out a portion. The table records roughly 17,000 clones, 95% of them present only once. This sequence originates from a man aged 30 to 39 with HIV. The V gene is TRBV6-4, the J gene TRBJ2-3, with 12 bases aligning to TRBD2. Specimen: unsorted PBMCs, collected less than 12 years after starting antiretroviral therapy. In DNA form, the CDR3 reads TGTGCCAGCAGTGGGACTAGCGGGGGCACAGATACGCAGTATTTT. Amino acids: CASSGTSGGTDTQYF.